The clone carrying this T cell receptor (beta chain) has just a few counts. Its antigen is unidentified. The data were taken from a study of response to subunit inactivated influenza vaccine. TCRdb redid the calling of the RT-PCR reads with MiXCR, one entry per CDR3 protein. The sample lists 500,000 or so distinct CDR3 sequences, 15% to 20% seen once, with 2.5% to 3.5% in the top ten. Study-level findings and limits: A suggestion made by the authors is that each seasonal influenza vaccination recruits few new T cells.

Germline CDR1 and CDR2: LGHDT and YNNKEL (reference sequence). The CDR3 is made up of 18 amino acids. The ends were cut back, 0 bases at V and 4 bases at J, with 16 bases in the middle. Sequenced material: CD4+ T cells sorted from PBMCs, taken around 25 months after vaccination. This sequence was found in a man in his fifties or sixties who received an inactivated influenza vaccine. The rearrangement links TRBV3-1 to TRBJ2-6; a weak D match, TRBD1 (5 bases). CDR3 sequence (DNA): TGTGCCAGCAGCCAAGATCACCCAGGGAAATCCGGGGCCAACGTCCTGACTTTC. This translates into CASSQDHPGKSGANVLTF.